These 7 T cell receptor beta chains originate from one sample sequenced in a study of T cells in Graves' hyperthyroidism and ophthalmopathy. TCR beta CDR3 regions were amplified from RNA. Carried out on the TCR CDR3, a first-round RT-PCR used the HTBI primer set. TCRdb fed the multiplex PCR reads into MiXCR, producing one record per CDR3 protein. The sample lists 350,000 or so distinct CDR3 sequences, over 15% occurring once. Sequencing was performed on blood. The source of these receptors is a middle-aged woman with Graves' ophthalmopathy.

This clonotype was counted ten times or more. V gene TRBV11-2 combines with J gene TRBJ2-7, with D perhaps matching TRBD1 (6 bases). This CDR3 has 15 amino acids. From germline, CDR1 is SGHAT and CDR2 FQNNGV. The germline V and J ends were trimmed by 5 bases and 2 bases, with 16 bases remaining between them. The CDR3 loop reads CASSLRQVLPYEQYF. In DNA, the CDR3 is TGTGCCAGCAGCCTCAGACAGGTTCTCCCCTACGAGCAGTACTTC.

This clonotype appeared many times. The chain combines TRBV6-2 or TRBV6-3 with TRBJ1-2, with 8 bases matching TRBD1. Germline V gene data show CDR1 as MNHEY and CDR2 as SVGEGT. CDR3 size: 15 residues. Germline trimming cut 5 bases from V and 3 bases from J; bases unmatched to any gene: 8. The CDR3 here is CASSKTGERHYGYTF. DNA of the CDR3: TGTGCCAGCAGTAAGACAGGGGAGCGTCACTATGGCTACACCTTC.

This clonotype was counted at least ten times. This rearrangement joins TRBV12-3 or TRBV12-4 to TRBJ2-5; D gene ambiguous. There are 13 residues in the CDR3. The V gene lost 4 bases and the J gene lost 5 bases, with 11 bases spanning the gap. The CDR3 DNA reads TGTGCCAGCAGTTCGGATCAAGACGAGACCCAGTACTTC. This sequence encodes CASSSDQDETQYF.

This clonotype was counted many times. The DNA of the CDR3 is TGTGCCAGCAGTTTAAAGACTGAGGTGGATAGCAATCAGCCCCAGCATTTT. Translated: CASSLKTEVDSNQPQHF. The rearrangement links TRBV28 to TRBJ1-5; D gene unclear. Trimming shortened V by 2 bases and J by 0 bases, and 14 bases separated the two germline ends. This CDR3 comprises 17 residues. CDR1 and CDR2 from the germline V gene are MDHEN and SYDVKM.

This clonotype was detected many times. CDR3 DNA: TGTGCCAGCAGCAAATTAACCGGATCGAACACTGAAGCTTTCTTT. Translation: CASSKLTGSNTEAFF. The gene calls are TRBV5-4 and TRBJ1-1, with D uncertain. V was shortened by 4 bases and J by 1 base, with 14 bases between the two germline ends. This CDR3 region has 15 residues. CDR1 and CDR2 from the germline V gene are SGHNT and YYREEE (reference sequence).

This clonotype was seen ten or more times. J is TRBJ2-7 and V is TRBV4-1; TRBD1 might be the D (6 bases). Germline assignment: CDR1 MGHRA and CDR2 YSYEKL. V was trimmed by 3 bases and J by 2 bases, leaving 11 bases between them. The CDR3 spans 14 residues. The CDR3 is CASSHLDRTYEQYF. CDR3 DNA: TGCGCCAGCAGCCACCTAGACAGGACCTACGAGCAGTACTTC.

This clonotype was counted many times. This chain connects TRBV3-1 to TRBJ2-4; TRBD1 matches 9 bases. Germline CDR1 and CDR2: LGHDT and YNNKEL (reference sequence). The CDR3 loop spans 15 amino acids. V shed 1 base and J 9 bases; nucleotides not matched to a gene: 7. The CDR3 reads CASSQASGQGAIQYF. In DNA form, the CDR3 reads TGTGCCAGCAGCCAAGCCTCGGGACAGGGCGCCATTCAGTACTTC.